The source of this T cell receptor (beta chain) is a study of OX40 agonist ivuxolimab in advanced cancers. The wider study: The group had a mean age of about 65 years, ranged from about 23 to 85, and was around 82% male.

This clone was detected a few times. Its antigen is not identified. Clones were sequenced by immunoSEQ multiplex PCR, and TCRdb holds only the in-frame ones, with some missing. The sample holds more than 75,000 clones, approximately 84% seen once. This CDR3 is built from 12 residues. Trimming stripped 1 base from V and 10 bases from J, with 10 bases between. Looked up from germline, CDR1 is SQVTM and CDR2 is ANQGSEA. Study results and caveats: Clonal expansion among partial responders at 0.1-3.0 mg/kg ranked near the lowest. Certain nonresponders likewise exhibited a low normalized T-cell clonal expansion.

J is TRBJ1-4 and V is TRBV29-1, with D possibly TRBD1 on 5 matching bases. The sample was CD4+ or CD8+ T cells sorted from blood, taken in a trial of the OX40 agonist ivuxolimab. The receptor was derived from an adult with an advanced solid tumor such as melanoma, head and neck, liver or kidney cancer. This CDR3 is CSVEVRGGKLFF. The DNA of the CDR3 is TGCAGCGTTGAAGTTCGGGGGGGAAAACTGTTTTTT.